This T cell receptor beta chain was captured by sequencing in a study of T cell responses to AZD1222 COVID-19 vaccine. Study outcomes and limitations: Clonal diversity may have been underestimated, and the donors were mostly white British, with more females than males. Just 6 or 7 people given AZD1222 tested seropositive at baseline. A reported finding is that nearly half of spike-specific TCRs target unmutated variant regions. At 160-218 and 743-854, vaccine-associated CD4 TCRs were dominant, and they spanned spike.

Sequencing was performed with immunoSEQ multiplex PCR; in TCRdb, only in-frame clones are kept and a portion is missing. The sample carries roughly 270,000 clones, 94% recorded once. From germline, CDR1 is LGHDT and CDR2 YNNKEL (reference sequence). The CDR3 is made up of 16 amino acids. Trimming removed 4 bases from V and 3 bases from J, with 18 bases in between. Concerning this clone: Its antigen remains unknown.

The chain joins TRBV3-1 (or the pseudogene TRBV3-2) to TRBJ1-1, with a tentative D call TRBD1 (5 bases). The input for sequencing was peripheral blood, taken 28 days after the second AZD1222 dose. This sequence originates from an adult who received the AZD1222 COVID-19 vaccine. CDR3 protein: CASSPSLGLRDTEAFF. In DNA, the CDR3 is TGTGCCAGCAGCCCTTCCTTGGGTCTCAGGGACACTGAAGCTTTCTTT.